These 23 T cell receptor beta chains were sequenced from one sample in a study of T cell changes during pregnancy in multiple sclerosis. Here immunoSEQ multiplex PCR was the method, and the copy in TCRdb shows in-frame clones only, minus some. The table includes under 90,000 clones, 90% to 95% detected once. The sample in question was peripheral blood, obtained in the second trimester of pregnancy. The receptors derive from a female donor in good health, enrolled as a control in a pregnancy study.

The chain links TRBV2 to TRBJ2-7, with a tentative D call TRBD2 (6 bases). The CDR3 runs 13 residues. CDR1 is SNHLY, CDR2 FYNNEI, per germline. V shed 4 bases and J shed 2 bases, with 9 bases lying between them. CDR3 sequence (DNA): TGTGCCAGCAGTGGACTAGGGCCCTACGAGCAGTACTTC. Translated, it gives CASSGLGPYEQYF.

The genes are TRBV2 and TRBJ2-2, with 7 bases lining up with TRBD1. Looked up from germline, CDR1 is SNHLY and CDR2 is FYNNEI. V gave up 8 bases and J gave up 1 base; unmatched junction bases: 4. The CDR3 is 14 residues long. The CDR3 region has the DNA TGTGCCAGCGTAAGGACAGGGAACACCGGGGAGCTGTTTTTT. It yields the protein CASVRTGNTGELFF.

V is TRBV10-2 and J is TRBJ2-1; 10 bases align to TRBD2. The V and J ends lost 2 bases and 7 bases, in that order; junction bases with no gene match: 2. Germline assignment: CDR1 WSHSY and CDR2 SAAADI. The CDR3 runs 14 residues. The CDR3 here is CASSELAGANEQFF. CDR3 DNA sequence: TGCGCCAGCAGTGAGCTAGCGGGAGCGAATGAGCAGTTCTTC.

The chain uses TRBV29-1 and TRBJ2-4; D remains ambiguous. The CDR3 covers 11 residues. From germline, CDR1 is SQVTM and CDR2 ANQGSEA. Trimming took 5 bases from V and 1 from J, leaving 3 bases between them. The CDR3: CSVRAKNIQYF. The CDR3 nucleotides are TGCAGCGTTCGGGCCAAAAACATTCAGTACTTC. Variable domain in full (rest from reference TRBV29-1 and TRBJ2-4): SAVISQKPSRDICQRGTSLTIQCQVDSQVTMMFWYRQQPGQSLTLIATANQGSEATYESGFVIDKFPISRPNLTFSTLTVSNMSPEDSSIYLCSVRAKNIQYFGAGTRLSVL.

DNA of the CDR3: TGTGCCAGCAGCTCCAGACAGGGGAGTCATGGCTACACCTTC. Its protein product is CASSSRQGSHGYTF. The chain combines TRBV7-9 with TRBJ1-2; 8 bases fit TRBD1. This CDR3 region has 14 residues. J was trimmed by 6 bases and V by 4 bases; bases with no gene match: 7. Germline CDR1 reads SEHNR; CDR2 reads FQNEAQ (reference sequence).

CDR3 in DNA: TGCAGCGTAGGGCCGGGACACGCCTCCTACGAGCAGTACTTC. It yields the protein CSVGPGHASYEQYF. The chain links TRBV29-1 to TRBJ2-7; tentatively, D is TRBD1 (6 bases). V lost 6 bases, J lost 0 bases, and 15 bases lay in between. The CDR3 has 14 residues. In germline, CDR1 is SQVTM, CDR2 ANQGSEA.

The rearrangement links TRBV28 to TRBJ1-4; D gene ambiguous. This CDR3 has 14 amino acids. The V gene's germline CDR1 is MDHEN and CDR2 SYDVKM. V lost 3 bases to trimming and J lost 8 bases, with 13 bases between them. CDR3 region: CASSFPRGREKLFF. The CDR3 region has the DNA TGTGCCAGCAGTTTTCCCCGGGGAAGGGAAAAACTGTTTTTT. Together with reference TRBV28 and TRBJ1-4, the CDR3 gives the full variable domain: DVKVTQSSRYLVKRTGEKVFLECVQDMDHENMFWYRQDPGLGLRLIYFSYDVKMKEKGDIPEGYSVSREKKERFSLILESASTNQTSMYLCASSFPRGREKLFFGSGTQLSVL.

The chain links TRBV7-6 to TRBJ2-7, with TRBD1 matching over 7 bases. With 4 bases clipped from V and 2 bases from J, the junction kept 8 bases outside the gene matches. The CDR3 runs 15 residues. The germline CDR1 and CDR2 sequences are SGHVS and FNYEAQ. The CDR3 loop is CASSSRGGFTYEQYF. CDR3 DNA sequence: TGTGCCAGCAGCTCAAGAGGGGGCTTCACCTACGAGCAGTACTTC.

The V gene is TRBV18, the J gene TRBJ1-5; 10 nucleotides line up with TRBD1. Germline values: CDR1 KGHSH, CDR2 LQKENI. This CDR3 spans 16 amino acids. With V trimmed by 3 bases and J by 2 bases, 4 bases remained unmatched. This CDR3 reads CASSPVGTGGNQPQHF. CDR3 DNA sequence: TGTGCCAGCTCACCGGTCGGGACAGGGGGCAATCAGCCCCAGCATTTT.

This clone was recorded only once. This chain joins TRBV7-4 and TRBJ2-7; 9 nucleotides line up with TRBD2. From germline, CDR1 is SGHVT and CDR2 SQSDAQ. After removal of 5 bases from V and 5 bases from J, the junction contained 7 bases not matched to a gene. This CDR3 contains 14 residues. CDR3 amino acids: CASSDVRLADEQYF. CDR3 nucleotides: TGTGCCAGCAGCGACGTCCGACTAGCGGACGAGCAGTACTTC.

The rearrangement uses TRBV19 and TRBJ1-5, with D perhaps TRBD1 (6 bases). The CDR3 consists of 16 residues. Germline assignment: CDR1 LNHDA and CDR2 SQIVND (reference sequence). The V and J ends lost 4 bases and 0 bases respectively, with 13 bases between them. This chain's CDR3 is CASSRSDSHSNQPQHF. The CDR3 DNA reads TGTGCCAGTAGTAGATCGGACAGCCATAGCAATCAGCCCCAGCATTTT.

The chain carries TRBV5-1 and TRBJ2-3; D is undetermined. The CDR3 is 14 amino acids. In germline, CDR1 is SGHRS, CDR2 YFSETQ. Between the trimmed V and J ends, which lost 3 bases and 6 bases, there was a span of 14 bases. In nucleotides, the CDR3 is TGCGCCAGCAGCTCCCTCTCCGTAGAGGATACGCAGTATTTT. Translating gives CASSSLSVEDTQYF.

V gene TRBV18 combines with J gene TRBJ1-1; possible D gene TRBD1, 5 bases. The CDR3 covers 15 residues. The V end was cut by 4 bases, the J end by 0 bases, with 12 bases between. Germline loops: CDR1 KGHSH, CDR2 LQKENI. The CDR3 DNA sequence: TGTGCCAGCTCACTCCCGGGACTCGTGAACACTGAAGCTTTCTTT. It encodes CASSLPGLVNTEAFF. Full variable domain (missing parts from reference TRBV18 and TRBJ1-1): NAGVMQNPRHLVRRRGQEARLRCSPMKGHSHVYWYRQLPEEGLKFMVYLQKENIIDESGMPKERFSAEFPKEGPSILRIQQVVRGDSAAYFCASSLPGLVNTEAFFGQGTRLTVV.

The chain employs TRBV6-6 and TRBJ2-3; D might be TRBD1 (6 bases). V was clipped by 2 bases and J by 1 base, with 10 bases between them. This CDR3 region has 15 residues. Germline CDR1 reads MNHNY; CDR2 reads SVGAGI (reference sequence). In DNA, the CDR3 is TGTGCCAGCAGTTACCAACAGGGTGGCACAGATACGCAGTATTTT. Its translation is CASSYQQGGTDTQYF.

This sequence joins TRBV5-8 and TRBJ1-2; D is unresolved. In germline, CDR1 is SGHTS, CDR2 YDEGEE. The CDR3 has 12 amino acids. Trimming stripped 4 bases from V and 8 bases from J, with 12 bases between. CDR3 bases: TGTGCCAGCAGCCTAGGAGGGCAGGGCTACACCTTC. This sequence encodes CASSLGGQGYTF.

The rearrangement links TRBV10-3 to TRBJ2-7, with D hard to call. The CDR3 extends over 10 amino acids. The germline V gene encodes CDR1 ENHRY and CDR2 SYGVKD. Written as DNA, the CDR3 is TGTGCGCAACGCAGCTACGAGCAGTACTTC. Translated, it gives CAQRSYEQYF.

In its sample, this clone was seen a few times. V gene TRBV18 combines with J gene TRBJ1-6; the match to TRBD1 covers 8 bases. The V gene's germline CDR1 is KGHSH and CDR2 LQKENI. The V and J ends lost 6 bases and 12 bases, in that order; junction bases with no gene match: 13. The CDR3 has 15 amino acids. DNA for the CDR3: TGTGCCAGCTCGTCGACAGGGGAGACTGGCGGACCCCTCCACTTT. It is translated as CASSSTGETGGPLHF.

The chain has TRBV15 and TRBJ1-1; possible D gene TRBD1, 5 bases. Trimming removed 2 bases at V and 0 bases at J, with 13 bases between. CDR1 LNHNV and CDR2 YYDKDF come from the germline V gene (reference sequence). This CDR3 comprises 16 residues. This CDR3 reads CATSRPRTGVNTEAFF. The CDR3 DNA is TGTGCCACCAGCAGACCCAGAACAGGAGTGAACACTGAAGCTTTCTTT.

The chain has TRBV30 and TRBJ1-3; no clear D. Germline CDR1 reads GTSNPN; CDR2 reads SVGIG (reference sequence). V lost 4 bases, J lost 0 bases, and 13 bases lay in between. The CDR3 runs 15 residues. This chain's CDR3 is CAWIELSFSGNTIYF. The CDR3 DNA reads as TGTGCCTGGATCGAACTGAGTTTCTCTGGAAACACCATATATTTT.

The V call is TRBV9, the J call TRBJ1-2; TRBD1 might be the D (5 bases). This CDR3 is built from 15 residues. V lost 1 base and J lost 3, with 13 bases in between. Germline loops: CDR1 SGDLS, CDR2 YYNGEE. The CDR3 DNA reads TGTGCCAGCAGCGTACGTGGCAGGGAGGACTATGGCTACACCTTC. It codes for CASSVRGREDYGYTF.

About this clone itself: Additional DNA sequences in this sample encode the identical CDR3. The chain is built from TRBV6-5 and TRBJ1-5; D remains ambiguous. Germline V gene lookup returns CDR1 MNHEY and CDR2 SVGAGI. This CDR3 has 13 amino acids. V dropped 5 bases and J dropped 4 bases, with 9 bases sitting between them. CDR3 nucleotides: TGTGCCAGCAGTGCCCAACAGAATCAGCCCCAGCATTTT. Encoded protein: CASSAQQNQPQHF.

CDR3 DNA sequence: TGCGCCAGCAGCGCCGGGACTAGCGGCAGCTCCTACAATGAGCAGTTCTTC. This encodes CASSAGTSGSSYNEQFF. The J gene is TRBJ2-1, the V gene TRBV4-3, with TRBD2 matching 11 bases. In germline, CDR1 is LGHNA, CDR2 YSLEER. V shed 5 bases, J shed 0 bases, and the junction held 6 bases outside the gene matches. The CDR3 is 17 amino acids.

This clone was seen a single time. The chain uses TRBV5-5 and TRBJ2-1, with D possibly TRBD2 on 6 matching bases. The germline V gene has CDR1 SGHKS and CDR2 YYEKEE (reference sequence). Deletions cut 4 bases from V and 8 bases from J, with 16 bases between. CDR3 length: 14 amino acids. The CDR3, as DNA: TGTGCCAGCAGCACCGGGACTTCTTTGGATGAGCAGTTCTTC. It encodes CASSTGTSLDEQFF.